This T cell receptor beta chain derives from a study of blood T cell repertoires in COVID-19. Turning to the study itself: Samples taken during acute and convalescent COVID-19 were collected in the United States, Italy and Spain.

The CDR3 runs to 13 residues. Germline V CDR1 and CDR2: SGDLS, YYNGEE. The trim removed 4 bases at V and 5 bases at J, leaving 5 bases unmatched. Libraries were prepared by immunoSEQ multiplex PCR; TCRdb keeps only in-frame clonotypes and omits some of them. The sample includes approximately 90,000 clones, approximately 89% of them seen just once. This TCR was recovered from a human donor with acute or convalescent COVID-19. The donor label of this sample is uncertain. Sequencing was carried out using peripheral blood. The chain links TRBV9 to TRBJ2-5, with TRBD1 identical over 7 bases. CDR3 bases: TGTGCCAGCAGCTTTGGACAGGTGGAGACCCAGTACTTC. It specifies CASSFGQVETQYF.